The entry below describes one T cell receptor (beta chain). The target antigen is unknown. Whereas donors were nominally healthy upon sampling, unrecorded immune exposures were probable. PCR was performed using 60 Vbeta and 13 Jbeta primers. TCRdb's copy holds only in-frame clones and misses some; the assay was immunoSEQ multiplex PCR. The table has about 170,000 clones, approximately 70% seen once; the top ten hold roughly 7.1%. This sample stems from a study of cytomegalovirus exposure and HLA in healthy donors. Trimming removed 5 bases at V and 3 bases at J, with 14 bases between. Per germline, CDR1 SGHAT and CDR2 FQNNGV. The CDR3 totals 15 residues. Study-level points and caveats: The majority of TCR sequences were rare, yet some public TCRs appeared in many donors.

The chain combines TRBV11-2 with TRBJ2-4; tentatively, D is TRBD1 (6 bases). This clonotype was sampled from a man in his forties in good health and CMV-seropositive. The sequenced material came from PBMCs. The CDR3 is CASSAWTVGKNIQYF. In DNA, the CDR3 is TGTGCCAGCAGCGCCTGGACAGTAGGCAAAAACATTCAGTACTTC. Looking up the rest from reference TRBV11-2 and TRBJ2-4 gives the full variable domain: EAGVAQSPRYKIIEKRQSVAFWCNPISGHATLYWYQQILGQGPKLLIQFQNNGVVDDSQLPKDRFSAERLKGVDSTLKIQPAKLEDSAVYLCASSAWTVGKNIQYFGAGTRLSVL.